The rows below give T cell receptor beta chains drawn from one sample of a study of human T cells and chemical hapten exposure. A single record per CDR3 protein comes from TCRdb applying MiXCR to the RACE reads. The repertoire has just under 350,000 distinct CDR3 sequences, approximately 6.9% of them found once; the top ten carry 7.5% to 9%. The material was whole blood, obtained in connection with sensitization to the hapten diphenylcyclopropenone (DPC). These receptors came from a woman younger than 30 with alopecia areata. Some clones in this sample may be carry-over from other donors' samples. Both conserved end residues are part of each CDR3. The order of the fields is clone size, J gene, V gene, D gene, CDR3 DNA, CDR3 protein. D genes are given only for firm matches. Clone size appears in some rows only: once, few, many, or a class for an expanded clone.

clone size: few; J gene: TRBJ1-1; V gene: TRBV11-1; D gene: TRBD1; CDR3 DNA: TGTGCCAGCAGCTTACCTGGGACAGGGTGGAACACTGAAGCTTTCTTT; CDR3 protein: CASSLPGTGWNTEAFF
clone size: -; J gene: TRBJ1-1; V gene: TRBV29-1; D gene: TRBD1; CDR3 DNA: TGCAGCGGTACAGGGGCAATGAACACTGAAGCTTTCTTT; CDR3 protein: CSGTGAMNTEAFF
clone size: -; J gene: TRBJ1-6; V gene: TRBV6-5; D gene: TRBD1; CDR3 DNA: TGTGCCAGCAGTTACGGAGGACAGGCACTTAATTCACCCCTCCACTTT; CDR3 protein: CASSYGGQALNSPLHF
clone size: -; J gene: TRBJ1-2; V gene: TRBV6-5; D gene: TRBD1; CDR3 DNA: TGTGCCAGCAGTTACTCGGGACAGGGGGCCCCCTATGGCTACACCTTC; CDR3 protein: CASSYSGQGAPYGYTF
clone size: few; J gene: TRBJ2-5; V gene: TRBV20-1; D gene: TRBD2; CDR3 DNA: TGCAGTGCTAGAGCTCGGGGGCTAGCGGGAGCCCAAGAGACCCAGTACTTC; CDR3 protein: CSARARGLAGAQETQYF
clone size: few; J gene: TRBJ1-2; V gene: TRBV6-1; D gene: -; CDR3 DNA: TGTGCCAGCAGAAGACAGGAGCTATCTCGTGGCTACACCTTC; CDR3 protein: CASRRQELSRGYTF
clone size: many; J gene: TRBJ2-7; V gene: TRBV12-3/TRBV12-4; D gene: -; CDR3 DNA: TGTGCCAGCAGTCCACCTGACAGGAGGCAGTACTTC; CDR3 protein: CASSPPDRRQYF
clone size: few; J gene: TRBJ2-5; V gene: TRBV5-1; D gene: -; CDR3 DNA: TGCGCCAGCAGCTTTGACATGAACGTGGAGACCCAGTACTTC; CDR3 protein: CASSFDMNVETQYF
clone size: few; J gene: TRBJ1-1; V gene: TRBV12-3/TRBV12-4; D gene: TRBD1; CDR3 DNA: TGTGCCAGCAGTCCGGACAGGGGTCGGAACACTGAAGCTTTCTTT; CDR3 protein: CASSPDRGRNTEAFF
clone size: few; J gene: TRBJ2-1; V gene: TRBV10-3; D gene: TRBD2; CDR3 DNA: TGTGCCACGCAGGGAGGGGAGGGACTAGTAAATTCTTCCTACAATGAGCAGTTCTTC; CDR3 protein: CATQGGEGLVNSSYNEQFF
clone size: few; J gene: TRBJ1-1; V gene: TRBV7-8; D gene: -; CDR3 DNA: TGTGCCAGCAGCTTAACGACGCGGGACACTGAAGCTTTCTTT; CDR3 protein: CASSLTTRDTEAFF
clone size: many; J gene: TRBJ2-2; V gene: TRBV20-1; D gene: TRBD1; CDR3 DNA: TGCAGTGCTAGACACTCCGGGACAGCGAACACCGGGGAGCTGTTTTTT; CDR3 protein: CSARHSGTANTGELFF
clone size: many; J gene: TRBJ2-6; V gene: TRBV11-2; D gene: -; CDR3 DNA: TGTGCCAGCAGCTTAGTTCGCGGCTCTGGGGCCAACGTCCTGACTTTC; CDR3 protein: CASSLVRGSGANVLTF
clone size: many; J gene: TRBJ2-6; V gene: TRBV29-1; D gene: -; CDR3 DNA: TGCAGCGTTGAGGAGGGCAGGAGCTCTGGGGCCAACGTCCTGACTTTC; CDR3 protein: CSVEEGRSSGANVLTF
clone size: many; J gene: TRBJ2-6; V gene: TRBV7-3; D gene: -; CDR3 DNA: TGTGCCAGCAGCTTACGAGACACAGCCAACGTCCTGACTTTC; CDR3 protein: CASSLRDTANVLTF
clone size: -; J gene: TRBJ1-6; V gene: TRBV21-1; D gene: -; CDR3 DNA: TGTGCCAGCAGCAATTCGCTTCGACAGGGAGGAAATTCACCCCTCCACTTT; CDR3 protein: CASSNSLRQGGNSPLHF
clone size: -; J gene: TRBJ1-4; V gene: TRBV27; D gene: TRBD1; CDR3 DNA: TGTGCCAGCAGTTTTAGCCAGGGGGCGCCTAATGAAAAACTGTTTTTT; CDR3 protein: CASSFSQGAPNEKLFF
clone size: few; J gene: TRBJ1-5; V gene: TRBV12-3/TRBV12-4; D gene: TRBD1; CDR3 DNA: TGTGCCAGCAGTTTCGAACAGGGGGAACCTTTCTATCCCCAGCATTTT; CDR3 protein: CASSFEQGEPFYPQHF
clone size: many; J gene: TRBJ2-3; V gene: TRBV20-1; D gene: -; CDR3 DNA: TGCAGTGCTGGATCAGGGCGAAGTCCATACACAGATACGCAGTATTTT; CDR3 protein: CSAGSGRSPYTDTQYF
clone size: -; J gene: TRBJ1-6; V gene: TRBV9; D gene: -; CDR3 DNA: TGTGCCAGCAGCCTAAATACAAGGTATAATTCACCCCTCCACTTT; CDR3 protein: CASSLNTRYNSPLHF
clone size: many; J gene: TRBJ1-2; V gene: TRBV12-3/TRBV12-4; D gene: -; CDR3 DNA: TGTGCCAGCAGTTGGTCCAGAGGGAACGACTATGGCTACACCTTC; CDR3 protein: CASSWSRGNDYGYTF
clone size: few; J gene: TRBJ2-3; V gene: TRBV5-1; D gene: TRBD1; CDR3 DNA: TGCGCCAGCAGGACCGGGACAGCTAGCACAGATACGCAGTATTTT; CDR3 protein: CASRTGTASTDTQYF
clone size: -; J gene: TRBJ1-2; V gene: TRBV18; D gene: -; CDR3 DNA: TGTGCCAGCTCAATGAACTGGGGCGAGCTCTATGGCTACACCTTC; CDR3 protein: CASSMNWGELYGYTF
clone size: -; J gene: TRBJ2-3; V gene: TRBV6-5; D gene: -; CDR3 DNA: TGTGCCAGCTCCAGGACCTATGAAACAGATACGCAGTATTTT; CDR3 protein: CASSRTYETDTQYF
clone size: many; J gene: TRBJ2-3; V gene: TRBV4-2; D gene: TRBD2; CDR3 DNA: TGTGCCAGCAGCCAAGGGGAAAGCGGGGGGCCGGATACGCAGTATTTT; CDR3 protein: CASSQGESGGPDTQYF
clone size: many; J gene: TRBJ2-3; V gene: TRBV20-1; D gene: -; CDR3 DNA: TGCAGTGCTACTTTGACAGTTTCTACAGATACGCAGTATTTT; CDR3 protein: CSATLTVSTDTQYF
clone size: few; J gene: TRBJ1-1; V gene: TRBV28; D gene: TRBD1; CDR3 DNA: TGTGCCAGCAGTTATAACAGGGGAAGGAACACTGAAGCTTTCTTT; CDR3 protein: CASSYNRGRNTEAFF
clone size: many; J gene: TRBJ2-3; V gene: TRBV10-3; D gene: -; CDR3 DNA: TGTGCCACCCTGCATATCGGCACAGATACGCAGTATTTT; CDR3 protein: CATLHIGTDTQYF
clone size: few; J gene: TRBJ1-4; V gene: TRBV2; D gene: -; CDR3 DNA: TGTGCCAGCAGTGTTCGGAGAGGGGGTGAAAAACTGTTTTTT; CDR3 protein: CASSVRRGGEKLFF
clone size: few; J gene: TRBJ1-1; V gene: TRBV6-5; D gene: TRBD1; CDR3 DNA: TGTGCCAGCAGACCCAACAGGGGGCGAGGCGACACTGAAGCTTTCTTT; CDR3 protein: CASRPNRGRGDTEAFF
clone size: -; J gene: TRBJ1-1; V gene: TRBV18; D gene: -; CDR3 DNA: TGTGCCAGCTCACGACAGTCTACTGAAGCTTTCTTT; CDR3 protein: CASSRQSTEAFF
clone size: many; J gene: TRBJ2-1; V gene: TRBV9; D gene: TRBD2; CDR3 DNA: TGTGCCAGCAGCGTAGGTAGCGGGGACAATGAGCAGTTCTTC; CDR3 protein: CASSVGSGDNEQFF
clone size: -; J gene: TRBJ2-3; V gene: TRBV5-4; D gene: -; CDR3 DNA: TGTGCCAGCAGCTCCTACAAACTTGACGCCATAAGGACAGATACGCAGTATTTT; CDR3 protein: CASSSYKLDAIRTDTQYF
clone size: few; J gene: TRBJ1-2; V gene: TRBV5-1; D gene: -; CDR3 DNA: TGCGCCAGCACCGCCCAAGGGGACTATGGCTACACCTTC; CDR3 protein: CASTAQGDYGYTF
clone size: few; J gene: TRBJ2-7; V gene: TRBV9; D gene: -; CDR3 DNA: TGTGCCAGCAGCGTCTCACAGGGAGGTCCCTACGAGCAGTACTTC; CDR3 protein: CASSVSQGGPYEQYF
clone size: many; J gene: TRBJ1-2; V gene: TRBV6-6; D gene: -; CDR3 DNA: TGTGCCAGCACCCAACGCGACTCCCCTCGAAGATATGGCTACACCTTC; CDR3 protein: CASTQRDSPRRYGYTF
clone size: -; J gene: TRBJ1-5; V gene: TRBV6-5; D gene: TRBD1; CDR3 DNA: TGTGCCAGCAGTGCGGGACAGGCGACCCATCAGCCCCAGCATTTT; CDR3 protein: CASSAGQATHQPQHF
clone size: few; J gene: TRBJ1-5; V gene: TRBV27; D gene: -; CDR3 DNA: TGTGCCAGCAGTGCTGGGACGGAGGTTAATAGCAATCAGCCCCAGCATTTT; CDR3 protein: CASSAGTEVNSNQPQHF
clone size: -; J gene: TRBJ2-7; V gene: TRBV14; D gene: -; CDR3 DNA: TGTGCCAGCAGCCAAGACCAAGTCTCCTACGAGCAGTACTTC; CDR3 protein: CASSQDQVSYEQYF
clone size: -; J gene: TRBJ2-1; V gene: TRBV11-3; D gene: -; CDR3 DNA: TGTGCCAGCAGCTTATCCCCGACAGTACATGAGCAGTTCTTC; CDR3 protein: CASSLSPTVHEQFF
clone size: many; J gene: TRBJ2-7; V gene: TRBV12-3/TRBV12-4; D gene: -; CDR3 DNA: TGTGCCAGCAGTTTTGGGGGCCACGAGCAGTACTTC; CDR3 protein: CASSFGGHEQYF
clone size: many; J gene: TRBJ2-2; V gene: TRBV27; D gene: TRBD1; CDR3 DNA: TGTGCCAGCAGTTTTCTAAAGGGGACAGGGAGAAACACCGGGGAGCTGTTTTTT; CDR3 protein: CASSFLKGTGRNTGELFF
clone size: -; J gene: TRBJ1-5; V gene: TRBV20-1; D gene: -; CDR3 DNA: TGCAGTGCTAGCGAGGGCTATAGCAATCAGCCCCAGCATTTT; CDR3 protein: CSASEGYSNQPQHF
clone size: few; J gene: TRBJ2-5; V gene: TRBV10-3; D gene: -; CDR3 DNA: TGTGCCATCAGTGGCGGAAACCAAGAGACCCAGTACTTC; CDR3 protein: CAISGGNQETQYF
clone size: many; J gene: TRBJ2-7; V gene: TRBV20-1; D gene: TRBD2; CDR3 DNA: TGCAGTGCTAGAGATCCTAGCGGGGGGATCCACGAGCAGTACTTC; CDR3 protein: CSARDPSGGIHEQYF
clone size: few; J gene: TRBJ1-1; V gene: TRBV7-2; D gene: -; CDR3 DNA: TGTGCCAGCAGCTTTAGCTGGGGGGGTAAGGCTGAAGCTTTCTTT; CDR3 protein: CASSFSWGGKAEAFF
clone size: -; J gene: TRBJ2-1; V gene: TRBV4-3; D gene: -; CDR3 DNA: TGCGCCAGCAGCCAAGCGGGGGATGGGGTTAATGAGCAGTTCTTC; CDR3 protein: CASSQAGDGVNEQFF
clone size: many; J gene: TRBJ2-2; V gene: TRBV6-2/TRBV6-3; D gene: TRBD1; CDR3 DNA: TGTGCCAGCAGTTTTAAGGGGGCAATGAACACCGGGGAGCTGTTTTTT; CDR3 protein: CASSFKGAMNTGELFF
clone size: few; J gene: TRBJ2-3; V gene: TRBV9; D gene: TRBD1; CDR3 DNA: TGTGCCAGCAGCCGTGAGGGACAGGGTAGGGGAGATACGCAGTATTTT; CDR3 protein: CASSREGQGRGDTQYF
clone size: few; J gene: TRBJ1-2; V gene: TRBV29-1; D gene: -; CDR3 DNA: TGCAGCGTCGAGGGAGACAGAAGGCGAGGCTACACCTTC; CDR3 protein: CSVEGDRRRGYTF
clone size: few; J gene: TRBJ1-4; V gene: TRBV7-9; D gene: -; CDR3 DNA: TGTGCCAGCAGCTTAGAGACAGTTAATGAAAAACTGTTTTTT; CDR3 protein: CASSLETVNEKLFF
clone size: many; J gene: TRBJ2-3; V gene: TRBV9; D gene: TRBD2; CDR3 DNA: TGTGCCAGCAGCTCCCCGCATCGGGGGGGCACAGATACGCAGTATTTT; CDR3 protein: CASSSPHRGGTDTQYF
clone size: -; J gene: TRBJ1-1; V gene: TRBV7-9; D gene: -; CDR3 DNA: TGTGCCAGCAGCCCTGGCCCGACAGGAATGAACACTGAAGCTTTCTTT; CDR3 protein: CASSPGPTGMNTEAFF
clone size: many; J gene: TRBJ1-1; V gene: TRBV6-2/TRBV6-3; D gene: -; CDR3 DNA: TGTGCCAGCAGATCCTTTACAGATGGCAACACTGAAGCTTTCTTT; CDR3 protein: CASRSFTDGNTEAFF
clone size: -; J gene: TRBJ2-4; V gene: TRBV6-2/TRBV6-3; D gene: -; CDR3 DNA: TGTGCCAGCAGTTACCACACAGGCTTACTAGCCAAAAACATTCAGTACTTC; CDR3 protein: CASSYHTGLLAKNIQYF
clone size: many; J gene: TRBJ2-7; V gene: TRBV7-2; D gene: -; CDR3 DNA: TGTGCCAGCAGCTTAGCGACAGGATTCCAGTACGAGCAGTACTTC; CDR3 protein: CASSLATGFQYEQYF
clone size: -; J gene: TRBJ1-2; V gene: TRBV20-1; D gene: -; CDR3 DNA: TGCAGTGCCAGAAAGGGTGGCACGAACTATGGCTACACCTTC; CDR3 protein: CSARKGGTNYGYTF
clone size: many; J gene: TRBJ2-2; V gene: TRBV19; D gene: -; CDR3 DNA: TGTGCCAGTACCCCCTGGGGGGACAGCACCGGGGAGCTGTTTTTT; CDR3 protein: CASTPWGDSTGELFF
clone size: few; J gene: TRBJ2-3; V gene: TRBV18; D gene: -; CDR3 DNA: TGTGCCAGCTCACCCCGATTTTCGGGAAACACAGATACGCAGTATTTT; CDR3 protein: CASSPRFSGNTDTQYF
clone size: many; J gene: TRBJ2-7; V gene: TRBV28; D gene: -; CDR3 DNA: TGTGCCAGCGAGGGGGGGCACGAGCAGTACTTC; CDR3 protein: CASEGGHEQYF